A single T cell receptor (beta chain) is shown here with its context. Its antigen is undetermined. The sample belongs to a study of PD-L1 blockade in urothelial cancer. As for the study in general: Most of the 29 patients were males with bladder-origin urothelial cancer.

The time point denotes: pretreatment peripheral blood. Patients' urothelial carcinoma was locally advanced or metastatic. The study, taken as a whole, reports: Below-median TCR clonality that was measured in pretreatment blood predicted better survival.

Synthetic analogs of TCR templates were spiked into every PCR. The protocol was immunoSEQ multiplex PCR, while the TCRdb copy is restricted to in-frame clones and leaves out a portion. This table holds roughly 120,000 clones, around 84% found once. Sequences were derived from PBMCs, sampled around atezolizumab (anti-PD-L1) treatment. This TCR was recovered from a middle-aged man with urothelial cancer.

CDR3 sequence: CASSSGTVNYNEQFF. In DNA form, the CDR3 reads TGCGCCAGCAGCTCAGGGACAGTAAACTACAATGAGCAGTTCTTC. The J gene is TRBJ2-1, the V gene TRBV5-1; 7 positions match TRBD1. This CDR3 has 15 residues. Germline values: CDR1 SGHRS, CDR2 YFSETQ. V was pared by 3 bases and J by 3 bases, with 6 bases of the junction left unmatched. The full variable domain, with the rest looked up from reference TRBV5-1 and TRBJ2-1, is KAGVTQTPRYLIKTRGQQVTLSCSPISGHRSVSWYQQTPGQGLQFLFEYFSETQRNKGNFPGRFSGRQFSNSRSEMNVSTLELGDSALYLCASSSGTVNYNEQFFGPGTRLTVL.